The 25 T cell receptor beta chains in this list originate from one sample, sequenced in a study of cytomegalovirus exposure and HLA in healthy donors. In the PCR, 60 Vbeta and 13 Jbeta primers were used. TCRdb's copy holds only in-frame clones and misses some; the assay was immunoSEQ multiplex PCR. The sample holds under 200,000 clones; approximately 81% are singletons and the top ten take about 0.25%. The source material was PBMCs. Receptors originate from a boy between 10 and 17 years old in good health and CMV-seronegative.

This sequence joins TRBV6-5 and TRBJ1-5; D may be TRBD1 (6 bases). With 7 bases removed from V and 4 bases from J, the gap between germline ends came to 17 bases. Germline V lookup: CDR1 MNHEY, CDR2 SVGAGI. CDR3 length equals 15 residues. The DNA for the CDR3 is TGTGCCAGCAAAGCAGGGGCATCGGGGAATCAGCCCCAGCATTTT. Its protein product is CASKAGASGNQPQHF.

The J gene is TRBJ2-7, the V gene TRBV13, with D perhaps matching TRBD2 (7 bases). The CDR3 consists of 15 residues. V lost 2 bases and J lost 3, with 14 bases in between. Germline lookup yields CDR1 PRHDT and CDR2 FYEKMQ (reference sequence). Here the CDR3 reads CASSLYAGANYEQYF. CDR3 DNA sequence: TGTGCCAGCAGCTTATACGCGGGGGCGAACTACGAGCAGTACTTC.

The CDR3 region has the DNA TGTGCCAGCAGCGTCGGCGGGACCTACAATGAGCAGTTCTTC. This codes for CASSVGGTYNEQFF. The rearrangement joins TRBV9 to TRBJ2-1, with a tentative D call TRBD2 (6 bases). This CDR3 comprises 14 residues. With 2 bases removed from V and 2 bases from J, the gap between germline ends came to 8 bases. From germline, CDR1 is SGDLS and CDR2 YYNGEE. Supplemented by reference TRBV9 and TRBJ2-1, the full variable domain reads DSGVTQTPKHLITATGQRVTLRCSPRSGDLSVYWYQQSLDQGLQFLIQYYNGEERAKGNILERFSAQQFPDLHSELNLSSLELGDSALYFCASSVGGTYNEQFFGPGTRLTVL.

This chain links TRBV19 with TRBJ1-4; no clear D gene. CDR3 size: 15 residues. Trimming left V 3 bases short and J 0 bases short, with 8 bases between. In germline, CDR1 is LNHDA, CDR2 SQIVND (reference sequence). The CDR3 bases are TGTGCCAGTAGTATGTATAGAGCAACTAATGAAAAACTGTTTTTT. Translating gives CASSMYRATNEKLFF.

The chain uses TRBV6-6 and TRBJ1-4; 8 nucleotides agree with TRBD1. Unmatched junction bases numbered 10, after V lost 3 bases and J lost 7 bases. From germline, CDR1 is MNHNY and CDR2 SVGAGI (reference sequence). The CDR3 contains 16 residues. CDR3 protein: CASSYPGGPPIEKLFF. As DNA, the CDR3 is TGTGCCAGCAGTTATCCAGGGGGCCCCCCTATTGAAAAACTGTTTTTT.

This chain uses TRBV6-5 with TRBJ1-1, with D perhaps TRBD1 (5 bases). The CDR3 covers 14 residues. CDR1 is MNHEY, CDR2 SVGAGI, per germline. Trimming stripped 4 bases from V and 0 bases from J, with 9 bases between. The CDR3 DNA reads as TGTGCCAGCAGTTCGGGACTGCTGAACACTGAAGCTTTCTTT. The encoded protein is CASSSGLLNTEAFF.

CDR3 in DNA: TGTGCCAGTAAAATGACGCATACTAATGGCTACACCTTC. It encodes CASKMTHTNGYTF. The chain recombines TRBV19 with TRBJ1-2; the D is unclear. Deletions cut 7 bases from V and 6 bases from J, with 15 bases between. The CDR3 runs to 13 residues. Germline V lookup: CDR1 LNHDA, CDR2 SQIVND (reference sequence).

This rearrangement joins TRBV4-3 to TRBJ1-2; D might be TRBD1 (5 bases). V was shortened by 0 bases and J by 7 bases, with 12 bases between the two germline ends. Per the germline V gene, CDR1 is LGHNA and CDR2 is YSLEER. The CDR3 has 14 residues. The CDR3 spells CASSQDPNRGGYTF. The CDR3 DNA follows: TGCGCCAGCAGCCAAGATCCTAATAGGGGTGGCTACACCTTC.

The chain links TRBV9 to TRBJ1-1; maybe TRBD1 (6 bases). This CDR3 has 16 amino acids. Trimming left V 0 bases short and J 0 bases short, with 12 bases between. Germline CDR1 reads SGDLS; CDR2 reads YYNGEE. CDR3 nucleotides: TGTGCCAGCAGCGTAGCTACAGGGACTATGAACACTGAAGCTTTCTTT. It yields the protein CASSVATGTMNTEAFF.

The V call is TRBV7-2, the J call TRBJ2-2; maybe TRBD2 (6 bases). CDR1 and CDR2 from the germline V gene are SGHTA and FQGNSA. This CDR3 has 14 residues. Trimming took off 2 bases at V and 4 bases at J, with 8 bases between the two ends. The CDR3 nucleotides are TGTGCCAGCAGCTTAAAGGGACTCACCGGGGAGCTGTTTTTT. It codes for CASSLKGLTGELFF.

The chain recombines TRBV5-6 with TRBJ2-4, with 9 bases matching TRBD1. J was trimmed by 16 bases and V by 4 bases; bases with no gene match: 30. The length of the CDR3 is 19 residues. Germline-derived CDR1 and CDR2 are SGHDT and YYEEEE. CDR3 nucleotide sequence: TGTGCCAGCAGCACCCCGGGACAGGGTTTTAGTCACTCGGCCGAAGCTCTCTACTTC. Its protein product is CASSTPGQGFSHSAEALYF.

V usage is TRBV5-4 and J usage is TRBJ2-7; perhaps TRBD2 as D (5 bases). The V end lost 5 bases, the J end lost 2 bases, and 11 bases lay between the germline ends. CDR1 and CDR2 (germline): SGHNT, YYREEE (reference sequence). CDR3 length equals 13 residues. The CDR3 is CASRTLGTYEQYF. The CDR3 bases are TGTGCCAGCAGGACCCTCGGGACCTACGAGCAGTACTTC.

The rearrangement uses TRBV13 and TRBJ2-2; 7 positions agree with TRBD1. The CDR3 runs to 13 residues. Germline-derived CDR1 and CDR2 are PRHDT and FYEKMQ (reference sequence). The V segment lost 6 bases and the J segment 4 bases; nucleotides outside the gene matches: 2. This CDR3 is CASSQGVTGELFF. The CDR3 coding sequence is TGTGCCAGCAGTCAGGGGGTCACCGGGGAGCTGTTTTTT. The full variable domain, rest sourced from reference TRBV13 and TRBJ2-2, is AAGVIQSPRHLIKEKRETATLKCYPIPRHDTVYWYQQGPGQDPQFLISFYEKMQSDKGSIPDRFSAQQFSDYHSELNMSSLELGDSALYFCASSQGVTGELFFGEGSRLTVL.

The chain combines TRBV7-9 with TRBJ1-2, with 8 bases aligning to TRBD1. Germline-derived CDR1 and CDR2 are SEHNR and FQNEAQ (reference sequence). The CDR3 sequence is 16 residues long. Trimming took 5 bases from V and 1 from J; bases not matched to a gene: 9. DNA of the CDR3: TGTGCCAGCAGCGGCCGGGACAGGATTCATAACTATGGCTACACCTTC. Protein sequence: CASSGRDRIHNYGYTF.

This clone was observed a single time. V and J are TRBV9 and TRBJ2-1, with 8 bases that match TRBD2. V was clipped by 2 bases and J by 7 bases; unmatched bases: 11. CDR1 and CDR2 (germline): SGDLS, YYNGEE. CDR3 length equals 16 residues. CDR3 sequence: CASSVEREQSQNEQFF. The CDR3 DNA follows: TGTGCCAGCAGCGTGGAGCGGGAGCAGTCCCAAAATGAGCAGTTCTTC.

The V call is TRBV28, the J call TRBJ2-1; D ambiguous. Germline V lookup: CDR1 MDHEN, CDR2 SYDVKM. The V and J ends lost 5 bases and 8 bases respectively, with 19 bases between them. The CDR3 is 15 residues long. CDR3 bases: TGTGCCAGCAGTGCACGACTGGAACGGGTGGATGAGCAGTTCTTC. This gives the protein CASSARLERVDEQFF.

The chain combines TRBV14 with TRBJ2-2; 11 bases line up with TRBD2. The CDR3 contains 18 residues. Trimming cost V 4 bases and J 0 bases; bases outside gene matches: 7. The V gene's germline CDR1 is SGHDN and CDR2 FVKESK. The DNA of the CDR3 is TGTGCCAGCAGCCGATTTCCGGGACTAGCGGCGAACACCGGGGAGCTGTTTTTT. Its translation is CASSRFPGLAANTGELFF.

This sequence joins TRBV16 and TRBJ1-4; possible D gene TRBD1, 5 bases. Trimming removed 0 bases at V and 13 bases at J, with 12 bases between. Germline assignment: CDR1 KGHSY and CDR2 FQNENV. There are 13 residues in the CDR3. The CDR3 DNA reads TGTGCCAGCAGCCAATCCTTGGCGGGGCGACTGTTTTTT. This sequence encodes CASSQSLAGRLFF. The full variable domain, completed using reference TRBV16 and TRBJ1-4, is GEEVAQTPKHLVRGEGQKAKLYCAPIKGHSYVFWYQQVLKNEFKFLISFQNENVFDETGMPKERFSAKCLPNSPCSLEIQATKLEDSAVYFCASSQSLAGRLFFGSGTQLSVL.

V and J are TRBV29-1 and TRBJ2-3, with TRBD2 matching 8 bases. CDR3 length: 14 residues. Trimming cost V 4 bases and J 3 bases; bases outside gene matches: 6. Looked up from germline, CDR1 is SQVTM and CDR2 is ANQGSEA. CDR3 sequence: CSVVREGPTDTQYF. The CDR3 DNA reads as TGCAGCGTTGTTCGGGAGGGCCCTACAGATACGCAGTATTTT.

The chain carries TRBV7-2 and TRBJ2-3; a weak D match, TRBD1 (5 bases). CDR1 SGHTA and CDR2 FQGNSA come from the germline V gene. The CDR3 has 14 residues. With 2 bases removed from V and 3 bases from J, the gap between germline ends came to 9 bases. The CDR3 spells CASSLSGLTDTQYF. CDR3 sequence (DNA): TGTGCCAGCAGCTTATCAGGGCTTACAGATACGCAGTATTTT.

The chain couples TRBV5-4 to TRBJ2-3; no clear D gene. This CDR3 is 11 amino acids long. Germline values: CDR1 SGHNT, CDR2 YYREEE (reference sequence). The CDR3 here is CASQLTDTQYF. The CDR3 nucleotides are TGTGCGAGTCAACTCACAGATACGCAGTATTTT.

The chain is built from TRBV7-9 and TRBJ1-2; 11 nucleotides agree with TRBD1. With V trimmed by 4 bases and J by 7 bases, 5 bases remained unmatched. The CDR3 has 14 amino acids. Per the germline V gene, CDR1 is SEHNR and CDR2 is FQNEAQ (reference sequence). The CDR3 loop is CASSYRGQGGGYTF. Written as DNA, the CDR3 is TGTGCCAGCAGCTACAGGGGACAGGGGGGTGGCTACACCTTC.

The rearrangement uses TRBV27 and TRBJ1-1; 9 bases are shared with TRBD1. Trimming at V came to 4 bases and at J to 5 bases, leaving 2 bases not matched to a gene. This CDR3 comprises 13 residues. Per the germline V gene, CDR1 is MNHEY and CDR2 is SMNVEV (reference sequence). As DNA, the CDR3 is TGTGCCAGCAGTTGGGACAGGGAAACTGAAGCTTTCTTT. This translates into CASSWDRETEAFF.

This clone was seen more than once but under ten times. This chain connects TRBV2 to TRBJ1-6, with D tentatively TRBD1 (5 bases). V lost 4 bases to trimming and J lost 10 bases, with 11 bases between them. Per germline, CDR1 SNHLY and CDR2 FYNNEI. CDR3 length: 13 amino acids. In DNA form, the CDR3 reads TGTGCCAGCAGTGTTGACAGTGAGTCACCCCTCCACTTT. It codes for CASSVDSESPLHF.

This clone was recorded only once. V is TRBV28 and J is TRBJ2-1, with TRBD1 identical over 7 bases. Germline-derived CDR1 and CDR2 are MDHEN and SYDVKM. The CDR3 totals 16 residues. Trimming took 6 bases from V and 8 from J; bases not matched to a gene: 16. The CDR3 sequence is CASSPHWTGGLDEQFF. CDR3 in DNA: TGTGCCAGCAGCCCCCACTGGACAGGTGGACTTGATGAGCAGTTCTTC.